This TCR beta chain was sequenced in a study of cytotoxic CD8 clonotypes in ibrutinib-treated CLL. Sequencing was performed with immunoSEQ multiplex PCR; in TCRdb, only in-frame clones are kept and a portion is missing. Here the sample spans roughly 190,000 clones, over 55% being singletons. Germline V gives CDR1 SGHTA, CDR2 FQGNSA. The CDR3 covers 15 residues. Trimming cost V 1 base and J 4 bases; bases outside gene matches: 6. The study, taken as a whole, reports: Baseline levels were approached again at progression, after clonality had risen at ibrutinib response.

About this clone: Its target is unknown.

This material consisted of PBMCs, taken after 24 months of ibrutinib treatment. J is TRBJ1-2 and V is TRBV7-2, with 7 bases lining up with TRBD1. This TCR came from a human donor with chronic lymphocytic leukemia. The CDR3 is CASSLGGGGSYGYTF. The CDR3 DNA reads as TGTGCCAGCAGCTTAGGTGGAGGGGGCAGCTATGGCTACACCTTC.